These 5 T cell receptor beta chains came from one sample sequenced in a study of cytomegalovirus exposure and HLA in healthy donors. This PCR relied on a set of 60 Vbeta primers and 13 Jbeta primers. The assay was immunoSEQ multiplex PCR, and TCRdb's table has in-frame clones only and misses some. This sample has over 130,000 clones, with roughly 77% found just once. Sequenced sample: PBMCs. Receptors originate from a human donor in good health.

V gene TRBV6-5 combines with J gene TRBJ2-7; 7 positions agree with TRBD2. The length of the CDR3 is 14 residues. Germline lookup yields CDR1 MNHEY and CDR2 SVGAGI. With V trimmed by 5 bases and J by 0 bases, 4 bases remained unmatched. This CDR3 is CASSQTSDSYEQYF. The CDR3 region has the DNA TGTGCCAGCAGTCAAACTAGCGACTCCTACGAGCAGTACTTC.

This chain links TRBV5-4 with TRBJ2-3; a possible D gene is TRBD2 (5 bases). Germline V lookup: CDR1 SGHNT, CDR2 YYREEE (reference sequence). The CDR3 length is 14 residues. V was clipped by 0 bases and J by 3 bases, with 8 bases between them. Written as DNA, the CDR3 is TGTGCCAGCAGCTTGGATCGGGGTACAGATACGCAGTATTTT. As protein: CASSLDRGTDTQYF. Full variable domain (rest looked up from reference TRBV5-4 and TRBJ2-3): ETGVTQSPTHLIKTRGQQVTLRCSSQSGHNTVSWYQQALGQGPQFIFQYYREEENGRGNFPPRFSGLQFPNYSSELNVNALELDDSALYLCASSLDRGTDTQYFGPGTRLTVL.

This clone was seen just once. The CDR3 protein is CASSAGTSGSDEQYF. The CDR3 DNA sequence: TGCGCCAGCAGTGCGGGGACTAGCGGGAGCGACGAGCAGTACTTC. The genes are TRBV10-1 and TRBJ2-7; 14 nucleotides agree with TRBD2. In germline, CDR1 is WNHNN, CDR2 SYGVQD (reference sequence). V lost 4 bases and J lost 5; bases outside the gene matches: 4. The CDR3 runs to 15 residues.

The rearrangement links TRBV6-1 to TRBJ2-2; D is perhaps TRBD1 (5 bases). This CDR3 spans 12 amino acids. The V and J ends lost 3 bases and 9 bases respectively, with 8 bases between them. Germline V gene data show CDR1 as MNHNS and CDR2 as SASEGT. DNA of the CDR3: TGTGCCAGCAGTGAGGGGCGGTGGGAGCTGTTTTTT. This translates into CASSEGRWELFF.

V gene TRBV2 combines with J gene TRBJ2-1; D is unresolved. The CDR3 is 12 amino acids. Germline CDR1 and CDR2: SNHLY and FYNNEI. The V and J ends lost 5 bases and 1 base respectively, with 3 bases between them. The CDR3 protein is CASSLSYNEQFF. The CDR3 bases are TGTGCCAGCAGTCTATCCTACAATGAGCAGTTCTTC.